Listed here is a single T cell receptor (beta chain). V gave up 6 bases and J gave up 4 bases; unmatched junction bases: 5. The germline V gene has CDR1 MNHEY and CDR2 SVGAGI. The CDR3 sequence is 14 residues long. Measured with immunoSEQ multiplex PCR; TCRdb has only the in-frame clones, and not every one. The table records around 200,000 clones, 88% of them present only once. These data come from a study of blood T cell repertoires in COVID-19. This receptor was taken from a young man with active or convalescent COVID-19. Sequenced input: peripheral blood. The chain has TRBV6-5 and TRBJ2-1, with TRBD2 matching over 8 bases. The CDR3 DNA sequence: TGTGCCAGCAGGCCGGGACTAGGGTACAATGAGCAGTTCTTC. Protein product: CASRPGLGYNEQFF.